Presented here are 30 T cell receptor beta chains from one specimen sequenced in a study of Graves' ophthalmopathy and Graves' hyperthyroidism. Transcripts of RNA were the source for amplifying TCR beta CDR3 regions. The workflow started with a first-round RT-PCR run with HTBI primers and then moved on to a second-round multiplex PCR. A single record per CDR3 protein comes from TCRdb applying MiXCR to the multiplex PCR reads. This table has under 350,000 distinct CDR3 sequences, roughly a sixth appearing once. The source material was peripheral blood. These TCRs come from an adult man with Graves' ophthalmopathy.

This clonotype was detected many times. The chain links TRBV10-3 to TRBJ2-2, with 16 bases matching TRBD2. CDR1 and CDR2 from the germline V gene are ENHRY and SYGVKD. CDR3 length: 16 amino acids. V lost 11 bases, J lost 5 bases, and 8 bases stayed unmatched. CDR3 nucleotide sequence: TGTGCCTCCTACCTGGGACTAGCGGGGGGGACCGGGGAGCTGTTTTTT. Its protein is CASYLGLAGGTGELFF.

This clonotype showed up many times. The CDR3 coding sequence is TGTGCCAGCAGCTTGGGGGGGACAGAAGTCTACGAGCAGTACTTC. It translates to CASSLGGTEVYEQYF. This sequence joins TRBV5-8 and TRBJ2-7, with 7 bases matching TRBD1. This CDR3 region has 15 residues. J lost 3 bases, V lost 0 bases, and 6 bases had no gene match. Germline V gene sequence: CDR1 SGHTS, CDR2 YDEGEE.

The V call is TRBV18, the J call TRBJ1-1; 7 positions agree with TRBD1. Germline assignment: CDR1 KGHSH and CDR2 LQKENI. Germline trimming cut 6 bases from V and 3 bases from J; bases unmatched to any gene: 7. CDR3 length: 14 amino acids. The CDR3 region has the DNA TGTGCCAGCTCGGAAAGACAGGGTTACACTGAAGCTTTCTTT. Protein: CASSERQGYTEAFF.

The sample holds many counts of this clonotype. This chain uses TRBV6-1 with TRBJ1-1; D gene ambiguous. Per the germline V gene, CDR1 is MNHNS and CDR2 is SASEGT. This CDR3 is 14 amino acids long. V shed 2 bases and J shed 6 bases, with 13 bases lying between them. CDR3 DNA: TGTGCCAGCAGTGAAACCGGGCCCTTAGCTGAAGCTTTCTTT. It encodes CASSETGPLAEAFF.

This clonotype was recorded many times. The V and J genes are TRBV5-8 and TRBJ1-1, with TRBD1 as a possible D gene (5 bases). Germline V gene lookup returns CDR1 SGHTS and CDR2 YDEGEE. The CDR3 consists of 15 residues. The V end lost 0 bases, the J end lost 3 bases, and 12 bases lay between the germline ends. Here the CDR3 reads CASSLGGTMDTEAFF. The CDR3 nucleotides are TGTGCCAGCAGCTTGGGAGGGACCATGGACACTGAAGCTTTCTTT.

This clonotype was seen at least ten times. It may be a read error: a sequence one base away is much more abundant. V and J are TRBV12-3 or TRBV12-4 and TRBJ1-3; weak D call: TRBD1 (5 bases). With 6 bases removed from V and 2 bases from J, the gap between germline ends came to 11 bases. This CDR3 has 14 amino acids. CDR3 nucleotide sequence: TGTGCCAGCAGGACGGGACTCCCTGGAAACACCATATATTTT. It encodes CASRTGLPGNTIYF.

This clonotype was picked up many times. The rearrangement joins TRBV5-1 to TRBJ1-6, with TRBD1 matching 7 bases. Trimming at V came to 4 bases and at J to 8 bases, leaving 12 bases not matched to a gene. The CDR3 contains 16 residues. Per the germline V gene, CDR1 is SGHRS and CDR2 is YFSETQ. The chain's CDR3 is CASSGGTDWQDSPLHF. CDR3 bases: TGCGCCAGCAGCGGGGGGACAGATTGGCAAGATTCACCCCTCCACTTT.

This clonotype was counted ten times or more. This chain links TRBV11-2 with TRBJ2-7; D might be TRBD1 (7 bases). V lost 5 bases, J lost 5 bases, and 22 bases lay in between. The CDR3 contains 16 residues. Germline V gene lookup returns CDR1 SGHAT and CDR2 FQNNGV. The CDR3 DNA follows: TGTGCCAGCAGCCACACCCTGACAGGGAGGCCCCACGAGCAGTACTTC. As protein: CASSHTLTGRPHEQYF.

This rearrangement joins TRBV28 to TRBJ2-5, with D possibly TRBD1 on 7 matching bases. Germline CDR1 reads MDHEN; CDR2 reads SYDVKM. This CDR3 comprises 14 residues. Trimming shortened V by 6 bases and J by 4 bases, and 15 bases separated the two germline ends. The CDR3 loop reads CASSVSQGGETQYF. The CDR3 DNA reads TGTGCCAGCAGCGTATCCCAGGGGGGAGAGACCCAGTACTTC.

This clonotype was found many times. The gene calls are TRBV6-5 and TRBJ2-7; 7 positions agree with TRBD1. This CDR3 has 15 residues. Trimming took 6 bases from V and 0 from J; bases not matched to a gene: 8. Germline V gene sequence: CDR1 MNHEY, CDR2 SVGAGI. This CDR3 is CASSQGTASSYEQYF. The CDR3 bases are TGTGCCAGCAGCCAAGGGACAGCGAGCTCCTACGAGCAGTACTTC.

This clonotype was picked up many times. This rearrangement joins TRBV2 to TRBJ1-1; D is uncertain. The germline V gene encodes CDR1 SNHLY and CDR2 FYNNEI. V was clipped by 4 bases and J by 3 bases, with 15 bases between them. CDR3 length: 15 residues. CDR3 in DNA: TGTGCCAGCAGTGGGCAGGAGGCGACCCACACTGAAGCTTTCTTT. Amino acids: CASSGQEATHTEAFF. The full variable domain, rest sourced from reference TRBV2 and TRBJ1-1, is EPEVTQTPSHQVTQMGQEVILRCVPISNHLYFYWYRQILGQKVEFLVSFYNNEISEKSEIFDDQFSVERPDGSNFTLKIRSTKLEDSAMYFCASSGQEATHTEAFFGQGTRLTVV.

The chain recombines TRBV6-4 with TRBJ2-5; the match to TRBD2 covers 8 bases. Trimming at V came to 3 bases and at J to 2 bases, leaving 5 bases not matched to a gene. Germline CDR1 reads MRHNA; CDR2 reads SNTAGT. CDR3 size: 15 residues. As DNA, the CDR3 is TGTGCCAGCAGTGAGGTAGCGGGGTCACAAGAGACCCAGTACTTC. Its protein is CASSEVAGSQETQYF.

The chain employs TRBV2 and TRBJ1-1, with D maybe TRBD1 (5 bases). This CDR3 contains 10 residues. The V end lost 11 bases, the J end lost 7 bases, and 11 bases lay between the germline ends. CDR1 is SNHLY and CDR2 is FYNNEI in the germline V gene. The CDR3 bases are TGTGCCGAACAGGAACTTGAAGCTTTCTTT. Translated: CAEQELEAFF.

The table lists this clonotype with many counts. The chain employs TRBV20-1 and TRBJ1-6; D may be TRBD1 (5 bases). The V and J ends lost 1 base and 0 bases respectively, with 19 bases between them. The germline V gene encodes CDR1 DFQATT and CDR2 SNEGSKA (reference sequence). The CDR3 length is 19 residues. CDR3 region: CSARGSGQLLFSYNSPLHF. The CDR3 nucleotides read TGCAGTGCTAGAGGTTCAGGGCAGCTACTTTTCTCCTATAATTCACCCCTCCACTTT.

V and J are TRBV2 and TRBJ2-7, with D possibly being TRBD1 or TRBD2 (5 bases each). The CDR3 has 13 amino acids. Trimming removed 5 bases from V and 4 bases from J, with 12 bases in between. Germline CDR1 reads SNHLY; CDR2 reads FYNNEI. CDR3 protein: CASSWDGKYEQYF. The CDR3, as DNA: TGTGCCAGCAGTTGGGACGGTAAATACGAGCAGTACTTC. Supplemented by reference TRBV2 and TRBJ2-7, the full variable domain reads EPEVTQTPSHQVTQMGQEVILRCVPISNHLYFYWYRQILGQKVEFLVSFYNNEISEKSEIFDDQFSVERPDGSNFTLKIRSTKLEDSAMYFCASSWDGKYEQYFGPGTRLTVT.

There are many counts of this clonotype. The chain employs TRBV29-1 and TRBJ1-2; tentative D call: TRBD1 (6 bases). The CDR3 has 13 residues. Trimming left V 4 bases short and J 5 bases short, with 14 bases between. CDR1 and CDR2 from the germline V gene are SQVTM and ANQGSEA. The CDR3: CSVGKDSLYGYTF. CDR3 DNA: TGCAGCGTTGGAAAGGACAGCTTATATGGCTACACCTTC.

This clonotype was found many times. This chain uses TRBV18 with TRBJ2-7; D is unresolved. Germline V gene data show CDR1 as KGHSH and CDR2 as LQKENI. Between the trimmed V and J ends, which lost 3 bases and 1 base, there was a span of 10 bases. The CDR3 spans 14 residues. Here the CDR3 reads CASSPVPGSYEQYF. The CDR3 DNA sequence: TGTGCCAGCTCACCGGTCCCCGGGTCCTACGAGCAGTACTTC.

The V and J genes are TRBV30 and TRBJ2-7; D might be TRBD1 (5 bases). This CDR3 region has 14 residues. Germline lookup yields CDR1 GTSNPN and CDR2 SVGIG (reference sequence). Trimming removed 3 bases from V and 6 bases from J, with 18 bases in between. CDR3 sequence (DNA): TGTGCCTGGAGCTACAGGAGTTTATTGAGCGAGCAGTACTTC. Translated, it gives CAWSYRSLLSEQYF.

In its sample, this clonotype was seen many times. V and J are TRBV29-1 and TRBJ1-1; D uncertain. Trimming removed 4 bases from V and 0 bases from J, with 9 bases in between. This CDR3 is built from 13 residues. Germline V CDR1 and CDR2: SQVTM, ANQGSEA. The CDR3 region is CSVGRGMNTEAFF. In DNA, the CDR3 is TGCAGCGTTGGGCGGGGTATGAACACTGAAGCTTTCTTT.

This clonotype was picked up many times. The chain couples TRBV7-9 to TRBJ1-5; D gene unclear. Trimming cost V 6 bases and J 7 bases, with 10 bases left between them. CDR3 size: 12 residues. CDR1 is SEHNR and CDR2 is FQNEAQ in the germline V gene (reference sequence). For the CDR3, the DNA is TGTGCCAGCAGTCTGGGTTACCAGCCCCAGCATTTT. This encodes CASSLGYQPQHF.

This clonotype was counted many times. The J gene is TRBJ1-3, the V gene TRBV9, with a tentative D call TRBD1 (5 bases). The CDR3 spans 15 residues. Germline assignment: CDR1 SGDLS and CDR2 YYNGEE. The V and J ends lost 0 bases and 3 bases respectively, with 10 bases between them. The DNA for the CDR3 is TGTGCCAGCAGCGTAGCCGGGGGTGTTGGAAACACCATATATTTT. It encodes CASSVAGGVGNTIYF.

The gene calls are TRBV11-2 and TRBJ2-5, with 8 bases aligning to TRBD2. Germline V gives CDR1 SGHAT, CDR2 FQNNGV. The length of the CDR3 is 17 residues. With V trimmed by 3 bases and J by 6 bases, 15 bases remained unmatched. CDR3 nucleotide sequence: TGTGCCAGCAGCTTGTCCGGTACTAGCGGAGGGGCCAAGACCCAGTACTTC. Its protein product is CASSLSGTSGGAKTQYF.

This clonotype was seen at least ten times. CDR3 nucleotides: TGTGCCAGCAATTCGGTAATTAGCGGGAGGGCCGCCTACGAGCAGTACTTC. This sequence encodes CASNSVISGRAAYEQYF. V and J are TRBV6-2 or TRBV6-3 and TRBJ2-7; 11 bases agree with TRBD2. Germline V lookup: CDR1 MNHEY, CDR2 SVGEGT. The CDR3 consists of 17 residues. With V trimmed by 7 bases and J by 2 bases, 13 bases remained unmatched.

The V call is TRBV27, the J call TRBJ1-6, with a possible D match to TRBD1 (6 bases). The length of the CDR3 is 15 residues. CDR1 and CDR2 (germline): MNHEY, SMNVEV (reference sequence). Trimming stripped 6 bases from V and 7 bases from J, with 16 bases between. CDR3 loop: CASSPQGLSNSPLHF. The CDR3 DNA is TGTGCCAGCAGCCCACAGGGTTTATCGAATTCACCCCTCCACTTT.

Here the CDR3 reads CSAPRRGGKTQYF. CDR3 nucleotides: TGCAGTGCTCCTCGGAGGGGCGGGAAGACCCAGTACTTC. The genes are TRBV20-1 and TRBJ2-5; maybe TRBD2 (6 bases). The CDR3 is 13 amino acids. Trimming pared 5 bases from V and 6 bases from J, leaving 16 bases between. Germline CDR1 reads DFQATT; CDR2 reads SNEGSKA (reference sequence).

This clonotype has a handful of counts. The rearrangement uses TRBV14 and TRBJ2-7; TRBD2 might be the D (5 bases). Germline CDR1 is SGHDN and CDR2 is FVKESK. This CDR3 has 14 amino acids. The V and J ends lost 1 base and 2 bases respectively, with 9 bases between them. The DNA for the CDR3 is TGTGCCAGCAGCCAAGTGACGGGAACCTACGAGCAGTACTTC. As protein: CASSQVTGTYEQYF.

In regard to this clonotype: The junction shows a germline mismatch at one end, possibly a read error. V and J are TRBV6-5 and TRBJ2-7; D gene unclear. CDR3 length: 14 residues. CDR1 and CDR2 from the germline V gene are MNHEY and SVGAGI. The CDR3 spells CGSSYDGEGLEQYF. CDR3 sequence (DNA): TGTGGCAGCAGTTATGATGGGGAAGGGCTCGAGCAGTACTTC.

This clonotype was counted many times. The CDR3: CASSEWKGANTEAFF. CDR3 nucleotides: TGTGCCAGCAGTGAATGGAAAGGGGCGAACACTGAAGCTTTCTTT. This sequence joins TRBV6-1 and TRBJ1-1, with D perhaps matching TRBD1 (5 bases). CDR3 length: 15 residues. The germline CDR1 and CDR2 sequences are MNHNS and SASEGT. V lost 2 bases and J 1 base, leaving 11 bases between the germline ends.

The table lists this clonotype with many counts. CDR3 amino acids: CASRRQGFSPLHF. The CDR3 DNA reads as TGTGCCAGCAGAAGACAGGGTTTTTCACCCCTCCACTTT. J is TRBJ1-6 and V is TRBV25-1; 7 bases agree with TRBD1. Unmatched junction bases numbered 5, after V lost 6 bases and J lost 9 bases. CDR3 length: 13 amino acids. The germline gives CDR1 MGHDK, CDR2 SYGVNS.

CDR3 amino acids: CATSLAGAEQYF. CDR3 bases: TGTGCCACCAGCCTAGCGGGAGCCGAGCAGTACTTC. The V gene is TRBV15, the J gene TRBJ2-7, with 10 positions matching TRBD2. V lost 5 bases to trimming and J lost 6 bases; unmatched junction nucleotides: 1. Germline values: CDR1 LNHNV, CDR2 YYDKDF (reference sequence). The CDR3 is made up of 12 amino acids.